The rows below give T cell receptor beta chains drawn from one sample of a study of T cell responses to AZD1222 COVID-19 vaccine. The protocol was immunoSEQ multiplex PCR, while the TCRdb copy is restricted to in-frame clones and leaves out a portion. The repertoire holds under 45,000 clones, roughly 88% seen once, with roughly 29% in the top ten. The sequencing used peripheral blood, collected 28 days after the second dose of the MenACWY control vaccine. These receptors came from an adult who received the MenACWY meningococcal vaccine as a control. Both conserved end residues are part of each CDR3. Each record gives: D gene, clone size, V gene, J gene, CDR3 DNA, CDR3 protein. D genes are given only for firm matches. Clone size is shown for a subset of rows, as once, few, many or a class of expanded clone.

D gene: NA; clone size: NA; V gene: TRBV7-9; J gene: TRBJ1-5; CDR3 DNA: TGTGCCAGCAGCTCCGGACAGCCTAATCAGCCCCAGCATTTT; CDR3 protein: CASSSGQPNQPQHF
D gene: TRBD2; clone size: NA; V gene: TRBV5-1; J gene: TRBJ2-7; CDR3 DNA: TGCGCCAGCAGCCGGGGAGGGAGCGCCTACGAGCAGTACTTC; CDR3 protein: CASSRGGSAYEQYF
D gene: TRBD1; clone size: once; V gene: TRBV19; J gene: TRBJ2-1; CDR3 DNA: TGTGCCACTACCGACAGGGGGCCGAACAATGAGCAGTTCTTC; CDR3 protein: CATTDRGPNNEQFF
D gene: NA; clone size: NA; V gene: TRBV10-3; J gene: TRBJ2-3; CDR3 DNA: TGTGCCATCAGTGTTGAGGGGGATACGCAGTATTTT; CDR3 protein: CAISVEGDTQYF
D gene: TRBD1; clone size: NA; V gene: TRBV19; J gene: TRBJ2-2; CDR3 DNA: TGTGCCAGCACCGGGACAGGGGCGGTCGGGGAGCTGTTTTTT; CDR3 protein: CASTGTGAVGELFF
D gene: TRBD2; clone size: NA; V gene: TRBV27; J gene: TRBJ2-7; CDR3 DNA: TGTGCCAGCAGCGGGGGACTAGCGGGCCTCTCCGAGCAGTACTTC; CDR3 protein: CASSGGLAGLSEQYF
D gene: NA; clone size: once; V gene: TRBV7-9; J gene: TRBJ1-1; CDR3 DNA: TGTGCCAGCAGCCCTAGTTTGGGGAGGGGACTAAACACTGAAGCTTTCTTT; CDR3 protein: CASSPSLGRGLNTEAFF
D gene: NA; clone size: NA; V gene: TRBV2; J gene: TRBJ2-2; CDR3 DNA: TGTGCCAGCAGTGCTTACGGGAGCGGTATCGGGGAGCTGTTTTTT; CDR3 protein: CASSAYGSGIGELFF
D gene: TRBD2; clone size: NA; V gene: TRBV4-1; J gene: TRBJ2-1; CDR3 DNA: TGCGCCAGCAGCCATCCGGGACTAGCATCGAATGAGCAGTTCTTC; CDR3 protein: CASSHPGLASNEQFF
D gene: NA; clone size: once; V gene: TRBV18; J gene: TRBJ1-1; CDR3 DNA: TGTGCCAGCTCACTTTCGACACCCGCGCCCCGAATGAACACTGAAGCTTTCTTT; CDR3 protein: CASSLSTPAPRMNTEAFF
D gene: NA; clone size: NA; V gene: TRBV5-8; J gene: TRBJ1-1; CDR3 DNA: TGTGCCAGCAGCTTGGGGGCAGGGAATGGGAACACTGAAGCTTTCTTT; CDR3 protein: CASSLGAGNGNTEAFF
D gene: NA; clone size: NA; V gene: TRBV7-9; J gene: TRBJ1-2; CDR3 DNA: TGTGCCAGCAGCTTAGGGGGTGACTATGGCTACACCTTC; CDR3 protein: CASSLGGDYGYTF
D gene: NA; clone size: NA; V gene: TRBV27; J gene: TRBJ2-2; CDR3 DNA: TGTGCCAGCGGGACTCTTCAGGGAAATCGAGGCACCGGGGAGCTGTTTTTT; CDR3 protein: CASGTLQGNRGTGELFF
D gene: NA; clone size: NA; V gene: TRBV6-5; J gene: TRBJ2-7; CDR3 DNA: TGTGCCAGCAGCAACAGGTCTCCCGGGGAGCAGTACTTC; CDR3 protein: CASSNRSPGEQYF
D gene: NA; clone size: NA; V gene: TRBV11-2; J gene: TRBJ2-4; CDR3 DNA: TGTGCCAGCAGCTTAGACAGGTACTCCATTCAGTACTTC; CDR3 protein: CASSLDRYSIQYF
D gene: NA; clone size: NA; V gene: TRBV28; J gene: TRBJ2-1; CDR3 DNA: TGTGCCAGCAAGTTTAGTTCCTCGGGAGTACAATACAATGAGCAGTTCTTC; CDR3 protein: CASKFSSSGVQYNEQFF
D gene: NA; clone size: NA; V gene: TRBV30; J gene: TRBJ2-7; CDR3 DNA: TGTGCCTGGATGGTATGCAGGGGGTACTTC; CDR3 protein: CAWMVCRGYF
D gene: NA; clone size: NA; V gene: TRBV7-2; J gene: TRBJ2-5; CDR3 DNA: TGTGCCAGCAGCTTAGCGGGAGGGGGGGAGACCCAGTACTTC; CDR3 protein: CASSLAGGGETQYF
D gene: NA; clone size: NA; V gene: TRBV2; J gene: TRBJ2-5; CDR3 DNA: TGTGCCAGCAGGTTTGCAGGAGAGACCCAGTACTTC; CDR3 protein: CASRFAGETQYF
D gene: NA; clone size: NA; V gene: TRBV15; J gene: TRBJ1-4; CDR3 DNA: TGTGCCACCAGCACCCTCGGGGGAGAAAAACTGTTTTTT; CDR3 protein: CATSTLGGEKLFF
D gene: TRBD1; clone size: NA; V gene: TRBV7-2; J gene: TRBJ2-3; CDR3 DNA: TGTGCCAGCAGCTTAGCCGGGACAGGGGTTGATACGCAGTATTTT; CDR3 protein: CASSLAGTGVDTQYF
D gene: NA; clone size: NA; V gene: TRBV28; J gene: TRBJ1-1; CDR3 DNA: TGTGCCAGCAGTTTATGGGTGAGGAACACTGAAGCTTTCTTT; CDR3 protein: CASSLWVRNTEAFF
D gene: NA; clone size: NA; V gene: TRBV7-9; J gene: TRBJ2-1; CDR3 DNA: TGTGCCAGCAGCTTATATGGGGGGGCCCCCCACAATGAGCAGTTCTTC; CDR3 protein: CASSLYGGAPHNEQFF
D gene: TRBD2; clone size: NA; V gene: TRBV27; J gene: TRBJ2-7; CDR3 DNA: TGTGCCAGCAGATATAGCGGGGGGGGTCTGGGTTACGAGCAGTACTTC; CDR3 protein: CASRYSGGGLGYEQYF
D gene: NA; clone size: few; V gene: TRBV25-1; J gene: TRBJ2-1; CDR3 DNA: TGTGCCAGCACCCAGAGAGTGGGTGAGCAGTTCTTC; CDR3 protein: CASTQRVGEQFF
D gene: NA; clone size: NA; V gene: TRBV19; J gene: TRBJ2-3; CDR3 DNA: TGTGCCAGTAGTATCTCTTCAGGAGGCACAGATACGCAGTATTTT; CDR3 protein: CASSISSGGTDTQYF
D gene: NA; clone size: once; V gene: TRBV5-6; J gene: TRBJ1-2; CDR3 DNA: TGTGCCAGCAAAGGGTTTCGTTTTCTTTATGGCTACACCTTC; CDR3 protein: CASKGFRFLYGYTF
D gene: NA; clone size: NA; V gene: TRBV5-1; J gene: TRBJ2-2; CDR3 DNA: TGCGCCAGCAGCCAGGGGTCCAATACCGGGGAGCTGTTTTTT; CDR3 protein: CASSQGSNTGELFF
D gene: NA; clone size: NA; V gene: TRBV5-1; J gene: TRBJ1-1; CDR3 DNA: TGCGCCAGCAGCCTCAGAGGGGGGAACACTGAAGCTTTCTTT; CDR3 protein: CASSLRGGNTEAFF
D gene: NA; clone size: NA; V gene: TRBV6-5; J gene: TRBJ2-7; CDR3 DNA: TGTGCCAGCGGCCGCCGAGGCTCCGAGCAGTACTTC; CDR3 protein: CASGRRGSEQYF
D gene: NA; clone size: few; V gene: TRBV9; J gene: TRBJ2-1; CDR3 DNA: TGTGCCAGCAGCGTAGGAGGGGCAACCTACAATGAGCAGTTCTTC; CDR3 protein: CASSVGGATYNEQFF
D gene: NA; clone size: once; V gene: TRBV30; J gene: TRBJ2-7; CDR3 DNA: TGTGCCTGGAGTGTACTCTACTACGAGCAGTACTTC; CDR3 protein: CAWSVLYYEQYF
D gene: NA; clone size: NA; V gene: TRBV11-2; J gene: TRBJ2-1; CDR3 DNA: TGTGCCAGCAGGGGGGGGACAAGCTCCTACAATGAGCAGTTCTTC; CDR3 protein: CASRGGTSSYNEQFF
D gene: TRBD1; clone size: NA; V gene: TRBV5-8; J gene: TRBJ1-5; CDR3 DNA: TGTGCCAGCAGCCGGGGACAGTGGCCCGAAGGCAATCAGCCCCAGCATTTT; CDR3 protein: CASSRGQWPEGNQPQHF
D gene: NA; clone size: NA; V gene: TRBV27; J gene: TRBJ2-2; CDR3 DNA: TGTGCCAGCAGTTTCTCAGGCACCGGGGAGCTGTTTTTT; CDR3 protein: CASSFSGTGELFF
D gene: TRBD2; clone size: NA; V gene: TRBV13; J gene: TRBJ2-5; CDR3 DNA: TGTGCCAGCAGCTTCCAACTAGCGGGGCTAGAGACCCAGTACTTC; CDR3 protein: CASSFQLAGLETQYF
D gene: TRBD1; clone size: NA; V gene: TRBV2; J gene: TRBJ2-7; CDR3 DNA: TGTGCCAGCAGACGACCGGGACAGGGCTACGAGCAGTACTTC; CDR3 protein: CASRRPGQGYEQYF
D gene: NA; clone size: NA; V gene: TRBV19; J gene: TRBJ1-6; CDR3 DNA: TGTGCCAGTAGCCTACTAGATATTGACGGGAATTCACCCCTCCACTTT; CDR3 protein: CASSLLDIDGNSPLHF
D gene: NA; clone size: NA; V gene: TRBV5-4; J gene: TRBJ2-7; CDR3 DNA: TGTGCCAGCAGCAGCCCTAGGGGGAGTAACTACGAGCAGTACTTC; CDR3 protein: CASSSPRGSNYEQYF
D gene: TRBD1; clone size: NA; V gene: TRBV5-1; J gene: TRBJ1-3; CDR3 DNA: TGCGCCAGCAGCTTGGTCATGACAGGGGCTGGAAACACCATATATTTT; CDR3 protein: CASSLVMTGAGNTIYF
D gene: NA; clone size: NA; V gene: TRBV6-5; J gene: TRBJ2-2; CDR3 DNA: TGTGCCAGCCCCCCGGGGGGCGAAACCGGGGAGCTGTTTTTT; CDR3 protein: CASPPGGETGELFF
D gene: TRBD2; clone size: NA; V gene: TRBV2; J gene: TRBJ2-1; CDR3 DNA: TGTGCCAGCTCGTTCTTCCGACTAGCGGGAGGCTGGGTTCGGCCTAATGAGCAGTTCTTC; CDR3 protein: CASSFFRLAGGWVRPNEQFF